Listed below are T cell receptor beta chains from one sample, sequenced in a study of OX40 agonist ivuxolimab in advanced cancers. Sequencing was performed with immunoSEQ multiplex PCR; in TCRdb, only in-frame clones are kept and a portion is missing. The table records under 25,000 clones, over 75% of them present only once. The sample consisted of CD4+ or CD8+ T cells sorted from blood, taken in a trial of the OX40 agonist ivuxolimab. Receptors were obtained from an adult with an advanced solid tumor such as melanoma, head and neck, liver or kidney cancer. CDR3s include the opening cysteine and the closing phenylalanine or tryptophan. Rows may omit the clone size; those that give it use once, few, many or a size class.

>TRBV7-8|TRBJ2-7|.
CASSPRPPVDSYEQYF
>TRBV27|TRBJ1-1|.
CASSPPYSLGRNTEAFF
>TRBV5-1|TRBJ2-3|once
CASSLGSPGDTQYF
>TRBV19|TRBJ1-1|.
CASSILEGAVAEAFF
>TRBV5-1|TRBJ2-3|.
CASSLARGERDTQYF
>TRBV7-6|TRBJ1-1|.
CASSLQGYTEAFF
>TRBV6-6|TRBJ2-5|.
CASSLDRAEETQYF
>TRBV6-1|TRBJ1-1|.
CASSEEGAITEAFF
>TRBV19|TRBJ2-1|.
CASTPTERGNEQFF
>TRBV7-2|TRBJ2-3|.
CASSPTSGADTQYF
>TRBV28|TRBJ1-5|few
CASSLYPGRSNQPQHF
>TRBV7-3|TRBJ2-5|.
CASRPGGGRQETQYF
>TRBV19|TRBJ2-5|few
CASSITSAGGGETQYF
>TRBV28|TRBJ2-3|.
CASSLFADTQYF
>TRBV11-1|TRBJ2-5|.
CASSRRDQETQYF
>TRBV15|TRBJ1-5|once
CATSRRQGGRNQPQHF
>TRBV27|TRBJ2-4|.
CASSLEGTEKNIQYF
>TRBV11-3|TRBJ2-7|.
CASSPRDRTYEQYF
>TRBV18|TRBJ2-6|once
CASSPLGGRGANVLTF
>TRBV9|TRBJ2-5|once
CASSLRQGKETQYF
>TRBV11-2|TRBJ2-5|.
CASSTWTSGSYGQYF
>TRBV19|TRBJ1-1|once
CASSPPWGRRAQGEAFF
>TRBV27|TRBJ2-5|.
CASSLSGTGRQYF